The 19 T cell receptor beta chains in this list originate from one sample, sequenced in a study of blood T cell repertoires in COVID-19. Libraries were prepared by immunoSEQ multiplex PCR; TCRdb keeps only in-frame clonotypes and omits some of them. Of 250,000 to 350,000 clones in the sample, about 86% are singletons; the top ten hold over 2%. Input material: peripheral blood. The receptors originated from a woman in her thirties who had recovered from COVID-19.

The chain couples TRBV18 to TRBJ2-5; D gene unclear. Germline assignment: CDR1 KGHSH and CDR2 LQKENI. Trimming took 2 bases from V and 1 from J, leaving 5 bases between them. This CDR3 contains 13 residues. DNA for the CDR3: TGTGCCAGCTCACCATGGCCCCAAGAGACCCAGTACTTC. Residues: CASSPWPQETQYF.

The chain links TRBV9 to TRBJ1-2; 9 bases are shared with TRBD1. V lost 0 bases and J lost 7; bases outside the gene matches: 7. CDR1 and CDR2 (germline): SGDLS, YYNGEE. The CDR3 has 15 residues. The CDR3: CASSVDSGQGGGYTF. The CDR3 DNA reads TGTGCCAGCAGCGTAGATTCGGGACAGGGAGGTGGCTACACCTTC.

The V and J genes are TRBV18 and TRBJ2-2, with D uncertain. Trimming stripped 4 bases from V and 5 bases from J, with 8 bases between. The CDR3 runs to 13 residues. Germline V CDR1 and CDR2: KGHSH, LQKENI. In DNA, the CDR3 is TGTGCCAGCTCACAAGAGTTAACCGGGGAGCTGTTTTTT. Residues: CASSQELTGELFF.

This chain connects TRBV3-1 (or the pseudogene TRBV3-2) to TRBJ2-1, with D hard to call. The CDR3 totals 14 residues. The germline gives CDR1 LGHDT, CDR2 YNNKEL (reference sequence). Trimming cost V 1 base and J 6 bases, with 10 bases left between them. As DNA, the CDR3 is TGTGCCAGCAGCCAAGGCCATAGCTTCAATGAGCAGTTCTTC. Its translation: CASSQGHSFNEQFF.

This clone was detected only once. The chain recombines TRBV18 with TRBJ2-3; TRBD2 matches 14 bases. The length of the CDR3 is 18 residues. The V gene end was trimmed by 6 bases and the J gene end by 4 bases; junction bases not matched to a gene: 12. The germline gives CDR1 KGHSH, CDR2 LQKENI. The CDR3 reads CASSGTSGSRKIPDTQYF. The DNA for the CDR3 is TGTGCCAGCTCCGGGACTAGCGGGAGCCGTAAGATCCCAGATACGCAGTATTTT. The whole variable domain, remainder taken from reference TRBV18 and TRBJ2-3, is NAGVMQNPRHLVRRRGQEARLRCSPMKGHSHVYWYRQLPEEGLKFMVYLQKENIIDESGMPKERFSAEFPKEGPSILRIQQVVRGDSAAYFCASSGTSGSRKIPDTQYFGPGTRLTVL.

V is TRBV7-2 and J is TRBJ2-1, with D possibly TRBD2 on 5 matching bases. V was shortened by 1 base and J by 6 bases, with 10 bases between the two germline ends. The CDR3 spans 14 residues. The germline CDR1 and CDR2 sequences are SGHTA and FQGNSA. The CDR3 reads CASSLDRGINEQFF. The CDR3 region has the DNA TGTGCCAGCAGCTTAGATCGAGGGATCAATGAGCAGTTCTTC.

The chain uses TRBV9 and TRBJ1-1, with D hard to call. V lost 7 bases to trimming and J lost 8 bases, with 12 bases between them. The CDR3 is 11 residues long. Germline-derived CDR1 and CDR2 are SGDLS and YYNGEE. The CDR3 bases are TGTGCCAGCGGGCGGGAGTCCGAAGCTTTCTTT. This encodes CASGRESEAFF.

The chain has TRBV3-1 (or the pseudogene TRBV3-2) and TRBJ2-7; 7 nucleotides align to TRBD2. With V trimmed by 4 bases and J by 4 bases, 10 bases remained unmatched. The CDR3 totals 15 residues. Germline assignment: CDR1 LGHDT and CDR2 YNNKEL (reference sequence). The CDR3 sequence: CASSPSPGGSYEQYF. CDR3 bases: TGTGCCAGCAGCCCATCGCCGGGGGGTTCTTACGAGCAGTACTTC.

This clone was recorded a few times. V is TRBV5-1 and J is TRBJ1-5; maybe TRBD1 (5 bases). The germline gives CDR1 SGHRS, CDR2 YFSETQ. The CDR3 runs to 18 residues. Trimming stripped 0 bases from V and 0 bases from J, with 16 bases between. The CDR3 region has the DNA TGCGCCAGCAGCTTGGTTAACGTCCAGGGCAGTAGCAATCAGCCCCAGCATTTT. Protein product: CASSLVNVQGSSNQPQHF.

The chain links TRBV18 to TRBJ2-1, with 8 bases lining up with TRBD1. CDR3 length: 13 amino acids. The V gene end was trimmed by 6 bases and the J gene end by 6 bases; junction bases not matched to a gene: 4. Germline V gene data show CDR1 as KGHSH and CDR2 as LQKENI. CDR3 in DNA: TGTGCCAGCTCTCCGACAGGGGTCAATGAGCAGTTCTTC. Its translation is CASSPTGVNEQFF.

The chain combines TRBV7-2 with TRBJ1-2, with TRBD1 as a possible D gene (6 bases). The CDR3 has 14 amino acids. The ends were cut back, 5 bases at V and 5 bases at J, with 15 bases in the middle. CDR1 SGHTA and CDR2 FQGNSA come from the germline V gene. The CDR3 here is CASSPGQSTYGYTF. In DNA form, the CDR3 reads TGTGCCAGCAGCCCCGGACAGTCGACGTATGGCTACACCTTC.

The chain carries TRBV9 and TRBJ2-3; D is uncertain. Trimming shortened V by 0 bases and J by 3 bases, and 8 bases separated the two germline ends. This CDR3 spans 14 amino acids. Germline values: CDR1 SGDLS, CDR2 YYNGEE. CDR3 amino acids: CASSVAPSTDTQYF. The CDR3 region has the DNA TGTGCCAGCAGCGTAGCCCCCTCGACAGATACGCAGTATTTT.

The J gene is TRBJ2-2, the V gene TRBV9, with TRBD2 identical over 9 bases. Trimming at V came to 0 bases and at J to 7 bases, leaving 7 bases not matched to a gene. The CDR3 loop spans 16 amino acids. Germline V CDR1 and CDR2: SGDLS, YYNGEE. CDR3: CASSVGAGGPGGELFF. The CDR3 nucleotides read TGTGCCAGCAGCGTAGGGGCGGGAGGGCCCGGCGGGGAGCTGTTTTTT.

The rearrangement links TRBV15 to TRBJ2-7; 7 bases map to TRBD2. CDR3 length: 15 residues. Germline-derived CDR1 and CDR2 are LNHNV and YYDKDF (reference sequence). V shed 0 bases and J 3 bases; nucleotides not matched to a gene: 5. The CDR3 nucleotides are TGTGCCACCAGCAGAGACGCTAGCGGCATCTACGAGCAGTACTTC. Its protein is CATSRDASGIYEQYF. The full variable domain, completed using reference TRBV15 and TRBJ2-7, is DAMVIQNPRYQVTQFGKPVTLSCSQTLNHNVMYWYQQKSSQAPKLLFHYYDKDFNNEADTPDNFQSRRPNTSFCFLDIRSPGLGDTAMYLCATSRDASGIYEQYFGPGTRLTVT.

The chain links TRBV6-2 or TRBV6-3 to TRBJ1-1, with 8 bases aligning to TRBD1. Germline V CDR1 and CDR2: MNHEY, SVGEGT. CDR3 size: 14 residues. After removal of 2 bases from V and 4 bases from J, the junction contained 3 bases not matched to a gene. This CDR3 reads CASSYPGQGTEAFF. The CDR3 bases are TGTGCCAGCAGTTACCCCGGACAGGGCACTGAAGCTTTCTTT.

The chain links TRBV19 to TRBJ2-3, with 12 bases identical to TRBD2. CDR1 is LNHDA, CDR2 SQIVND, per germline (reference sequence). V shed 9 bases and J 0 bases; nucleotides not matched to a gene: 7. The CDR3 is 16 residues long. The CDR3 DNA sequence: TGTGCCAGCGCAGGACTAGCGGGATGGAGCACAGATACGCAGTATTTT. Amino acid sequence: CASAGLAGWSTDTQYF. Filled out from reference TRBV19 and TRBJ2-3, the complete variable domain reads DGGITQSPKYLFRKEGQNVTLSCEQNLNHDAMYWYRQDPGQGLRLIYYSQIVNDFQKGDIAEGYSVSREKKESFPLTVTSAQKNPTAFYLCASAGLAGWSTDTQYFGPGTRLTVL.

This rearrangement joins TRBV27 to TRBJ2-7; tentatively, D is TRBD1 (6 bases). From germline, CDR1 is MNHEY and CDR2 SMNVEV (reference sequence). Trimming removed 4 bases from V and 2 bases from J, with 18 bases in between. The length of the CDR3 is 16 residues. CDR3: CASSYAGVGATYEQYF. The CDR3, as DNA: TGTGCCAGCAGTTATGCAGGGGTGGGGGCAACCTACGAGCAGTACTTC.

The chain has TRBV3-1 (or the pseudogene TRBV3-2) and TRBJ1-3; D remains ambiguous. V gave up 0 bases and J gave up 0 bases, with 18 bases separating them. CDR1 is LGHDT and CDR2 is YNNKEL in the germline V gene (reference sequence). The CDR3 length is 19 residues. The CDR3 loop reads CASSQEPRPNPFSGNTIYF. CDR3 nucleotides: TGTGCCAGCAGCCAAGAACCCAGGCCTAACCCCTTCTCTGGAAACACCATATATTTT.

The J gene is TRBJ1-6, the V gene TRBV4-2; weak D call: TRBD1 (5 bases). The CDR3 spans 14 residues. Trimming took off 1 base at V and 11 bases at J, with 12 bases between the two ends. The V gene's germline CDR1 is LGHNA and CDR2 YNFKEQ. The CDR3 protein is CASSQVKVGPPLHF. The CDR3 nucleotides read TGTGCCAGCAGCCAAGTTAAGGTGGGGCCACCCCTCCACTTT.